Below are 26 T cell receptor beta chains sequenced from a single sample in a study of blood T cell repertoires in COVID-19. Assay: immunoSEQ multiplex PCR; the TCRdb copy retains only in-frame clones and omits some. The repertoire holds approximately 210,000 clones, with over 75% as singletons. Sequenced input: peripheral blood. These TCRs come from a woman between 35 and 50 years old with acute or convalescent COVID-19.

The rearrangement joins TRBV5-1 to TRBJ2-1; 9 bases align to TRBD2. This CDR3 has 14 amino acids. J was trimmed by 5 bases and V by 4 bases; bases with no gene match: 4. Germline V CDR1 and CDR2: SGHRS, YFSETQ. CDR3 sequence (DNA): TGCGCCAGCAGCCCCGGGACTAGCCACAATGAGCAGTTCTTC. It codes for CASSPGTSHNEQFF. The full variable domain, in which reference TRBV5-1 and TRBJ2-1 provide the parts outside the CDR3, is KAGVTQTPRYLIKTRGQQVTLSCSPISGHRSVSWYQQTPGQGLQFLFEYFSETQRNKGNFPGRFSGRQFSNSRSEMNVSTLELGDSALYLCASSPGTSHNEQFFGPGTRLTVL.

Remarks on this clone: This sample also contains other DNA sequences that code for the same CDR3. This chain links TRBV11-2 with TRBJ1-6; 9 bases fit TRBD1. From germline, CDR1 is SGHAT and CDR2 FQNNGV. Trimming at V came to 3 bases and at J to 8 bases, leaving 2 bases not matched to a gene. This CDR3 is built from 14 residues. The CDR3 loop is CASSLGQGYSPLHF. As DNA, the CDR3 is TGTGCCAGCAGCTTGGGACAGGGTTATTCACCCCTCCACTTT. Looking up the rest from reference TRBV11-2 and TRBJ1-6 gives the full variable domain: EAGVAQSPRYKIIEKRQSVAFWCNPISGHATLYWYQQILGQGPKLLIQFQNNGVVDDSQLPKDRFSAERLKGVDSTLKIQPAKLEDSAVYLCASSLGQGYSPLHFGNGTRLTVT.

This sequence joins TRBV3-1 (or the pseudogene TRBV3-2) and TRBJ2-5; 8 bases line up with TRBD1. Germline assignment: CDR1 LGHDT and CDR2 YNNKEL (reference sequence). The junction had 13 bases not matched to a gene; V was cut back by 5 bases and J by 2 bases. This CDR3 comprises 17 residues. The CDR3 DNA sequence: TGTGCCAGCAGCTCGGATGGACAGGGCTACTTACAAGAGACCCAGTACTTC. Translating gives CASSSDGQGYLQETQYF.

J is TRBJ1-2 and V is TRBV5-4, with TRBD1 as a possible D gene (5 bases). Per germline, CDR1 SGHNT and CDR2 YYREEE (reference sequence). This CDR3 is built from 13 residues. Deletions cut 0 bases from V and 5 bases from J, with 8 bases between. CDR3 nucleotides: TGTGCCAGCAGCTTGGCCAGGGAATATGGCTACACCTTC. Translated, it gives CASSLAREYGYTF. Full variable domain (missing parts from reference TRBV5-4 and TRBJ1-2): ETGVTQSPTHLIKTRGQQVTLRCSSQSGHNTVSWYQQALGQGPQFIFQYYREEENGRGNFPPRFSGLQFPNYSSELNVNALELDDSALYLCASSLAREYGYTFGSGTRLTVV.

The rearrangement uses TRBV4-1 and TRBJ2-1; TRBD2 might be the D (5 bases). This CDR3 has 15 amino acids. Trimming cost V 1 base and J 3 bases, with 10 bases left between them. CDR1 and CDR2 (germline): MGHRA, YSYEKL. CDR3: CASSQGSSYYNEQFF. In nucleotides, the CDR3 is TGCGCCAGCAGCCAAGGGTCTAGCTACTACAATGAGCAGTTCTTC.

J is TRBJ2-1 and V is TRBV9; D is unresolved. Germline lookup yields CDR1 SGDLS and CDR2 YYNGEE. The germline V and J ends were trimmed by 3 bases and 0 bases, with 10 bases remaining between them. The CDR3 has 15 residues. This chain's CDR3 is CASSGSANSYNEQFF. The CDR3 DNA follows: TGTGCCAGCAGCGGAAGCGCGAACTCCTACAATGAGCAGTTCTTC.

V usage is TRBV5-1 and J usage is TRBJ1-2, with D unresolved. The germline V and J ends were trimmed by 0 bases and 8 bases, with 14 bases remaining between them. Per the germline V gene, CDR1 is SGHRS and CDR2 is YFSETQ. The length of the CDR3 is 14 residues. Written as DNA, the CDR3 is TGCGCCAGCAGCTTGGGAGACGGATTGGAGGGCTACACCTTC. Translating it yields CASSLGDGLEGYTF.

The V gene is TRBV5-1, the J gene TRBJ1-2, with D possibly TRBD1 on 6 matching bases. The V gene lost 2 bases and the J gene lost 8 bases, with 16 bases spanning the gap. Germline V gene sequence: CDR1 SGHRS, CDR2 YFSETQ. The CDR3 has 14 amino acids. In DNA form, the CDR3 reads TGCGCCAGCAGCTTCGGTTCCGGGACACGCGGCTACACCTTC. Its translation is CASSFGSGTRGYTF.

This sequence joins TRBV5-8 and TRBJ2-1; the D gene is possibly TRBD1 (5 bases). V lost 1 base to trimming and J lost 2 bases, with 10 bases between them. In germline, CDR1 is SGHTS, CDR2 YDEGEE. This CDR3 comprises 15 residues. CDR3 DNA sequence: TGTGCCAGCAGCTTGCTGGGGCCAACCTACAATGAGCAGTTCTTC. This gives the protein CASSLLGPTYNEQFF.

The CDR3 sequence: CASSPPDRPEAFF. DNA of the CDR3: TGTGCCAGCAGCCCCCCCGACAGGCCTGAAGCTTTCTTT. V and J are TRBV14 and TRBJ1-1; D might be TRBD1 (6 bases). V lost 4 bases and J lost 6, with 12 bases in between. The germline V gene encodes CDR1 SGHDN and CDR2 FVKESK. The CDR3 has 13 residues.

This clone was detected a few times. The chain links TRBV5-8 to TRBJ1-6; tentatively, D is TRBD1 (5 bases). V lost 1 base, J lost 7 bases, and 9 bases lay in between. Germline lookup yields CDR1 SGHTS and CDR2 YDEGEE. There are 14 residues in the CDR3. In nucleotides, the CDR3 is TGTGCCAGCAGCTTGACGACAGTCAATTCACCCCTCCACTTT. Encoded protein: CASSLTTVNSPLHF.

The rearrangement joins TRBV6-4 to TRBJ2-2; 8 nucleotides align to TRBD2. Trimming took 1 base from V and 2 from J; bases not matched to a gene: 3. The CDR3 sequence is 16 residues long. Per germline, CDR1 MRHNA and CDR2 SNTAGT. CDR3 DNA: TGTGCCAGCAGTGACTACGGGGGGGCCAACACCGGGGAGCTGTTTTTT. Amino acids: CASSDYGGANTGELFF.

The chain recombines TRBV6-5 with TRBJ1-1; no clear D gene. Germline CDR1 MNHEY, CDR2 SVGAGI. Trimming took 0 bases from V and 0 from J, leaving 8 bases between them. The CDR3 runs 15 residues. The CDR3 bases are TGTGCCAGCAGTTACTCGGGCAGTATGAACACTGAAGCTTTCTTT. Translating it yields CASSYSGSMNTEAFF.

The chain combines TRBV4-1 with TRBJ2-4; tentatively, D is TRBD1 (5 bases). V lost 0 bases and J 7 bases, leaving 16 bases between the germline ends. Germline V lookup: CDR1 MGHRA, CDR2 YSYEKL. This CDR3 is 16 amino acids long. The CDR3 region has the DNA TGCGCCAGCAGCCAAGATCCCCCTCCCCCAGGGAACATTCAGTACTTC. It translates to CASSQDPPPPGNIQYF.

The chain joins TRBV7-9 to TRBJ2-3, with TRBD2 matching 14 bases. The CDR3 is 15 residues long. Germline V CDR1 and CDR2: SEHNR, FQNEAQ (reference sequence). The junction had 2 bases not matched to a gene; V was cut back by 5 bases and J by 4 bases. DNA of the CDR3: TGTGCCAGCAGCCGACTAGCGGGGGGGCCAGATACGCAGTATTTT. Its protein is CASSRLAGGPDTQYF.

The genes are TRBV9 and TRBJ1-2; D gene ambiguous. V was shortened by 3 bases and J by 2 bases, with 14 bases between the two germline ends. The CDR3 extends over 15 amino acids. Germline V gene data show CDR1 as SGDLS and CDR2 as YYNGEE. The chain's CDR3 is CASSARKGENYGYTF. The CDR3 coding sequence is TGTGCCAGCAGCGCCCGGAAGGGAGAAAACTATGGCTACACCTTC.

This chain links TRBV29-1 with TRBJ1-4, with 7 bases that match TRBD1. Germline V gene data show CDR1 as SQVTM and CDR2 as ANQGSEA. Losses at the gene ends were 7 bases for V and 4 bases for J; bases not matched to a gene: 6. The CDR3 spans 13 residues. The chain's CDR3 is CSAWTGHNEKLFF. The CDR3 DNA reads as TGCAGCGCCTGGACAGGCCATAATGAAAAACTGTTTTTT.

This clone was seen a handful of times. V is TRBV5-1 and J is TRBJ2-5; D is perhaps TRBD1 (6 bases). V lost 0 bases to trimming and J lost 2 bases, with 14 bases between them. CDR3 length: 16 residues. The germline V gene encodes CDR1 SGHRS and CDR2 YFSETQ. CDR3 sequence (DNA): TGCGCCAGCAGCTTGGAGAACAGGGACCCACAAGAGACCCAGTACTTC. Its translation: CASSLENRDPQETQYF.

V is TRBV5-1 and J is TRBJ2-1, with 9 nucleotides matching TRBD1. The germline V gene encodes CDR1 SGHRS and CDR2 YFSETQ. V shed 4 bases, J shed 4 bases, and the junction held 3 bases outside the gene matches. The CDR3 consists of 14 residues. DNA of the CDR3: TGCGCCAGCAGCGTCGGACAGGGGTACAATGAGCAGTTCTTC. This codes for CASSVGQGYNEQFF. Variable domain in full (rest from reference TRBV5-1 and TRBJ2-1): KAGVTQTPRYLIKTRGQQVTLSCSPISGHRSVSWYQQTPGQGLQFLFEYFSETQRNKGNFPGRFSGRQFSNSRSEMNVSTLELGDSALYLCASSVGQGYNEQFFGPGTRLTVL.

The chain links TRBV6-5 to TRBJ1-5, with 8 bases identical to TRBD1. CDR3 length: 14 amino acids. Germline assignment: CDR1 MNHEY and CDR2 SVGAGI. The junction had 6 bases not matched to a gene; V was cut back by 8 bases and J by 3 bases. The CDR3 sequence is CASLTGDSNQPQHF. The CDR3 DNA is TGTGCCAGCTTGACAGGGGACTCCAATCAGCCCCAGCATTTT.

The chain recombines TRBV6-6 with TRBJ1-1; D remains unclear. This CDR3 has 12 residues. Trimming removed 5 bases at V and 0 bases at J, with 4 bases between. Germline V CDR1 and CDR2: MNHNY, SVGAGI (reference sequence). The CDR3 reads CASSHMNTEAFF. The DNA of the CDR3 is TGTGCCAGCAGTCACATGAACACTGAAGCTTTCTTT.

The chain is built from TRBV12-5 and TRBJ1-1, with D perhaps matching TRBD1 (5 bases). The ends were cut back, 8 bases at V and 10 bases at J, with 17 bases in the middle. The CDR3 runs to 12 residues. CDR1 and CDR2 from the germline V gene are LGHNT and FRNRAP. The DNA for the CDR3 is TGTGCTAGTTTGGTACCCTCCGGGGGAGCTTTCTTT. It encodes CASLVPSGGAFF.

This clone was counted once. This chain uses TRBV28 with TRBJ1-3, with 8 bases identical to TRBD1. The CDR3 extends over 16 amino acids. The germline V gene encodes CDR1 MDHEN and CDR2 SYDVKM. Losses at the gene ends were 6 bases for V and 4 bases for J; bases not matched to a gene: 11. The CDR3 DNA is TGTGCCAGCAGGACCACCCGGACAGGGCCCGGAAACACCATATATTTT. Its translation is CASRTTRTGPGNTIYF.

This rearrangement joins TRBV13 to TRBJ1-2, with TRBD1 matching 7 bases. V lost 4 bases and J lost 4; bases outside the gene matches: 9. Germline CDR1 reads PRHDT; CDR2 reads FYEKMQ (reference sequence). The CDR3 has 15 residues. The CDR3 coding sequence is TGTGCCAGCAGCTCTAACAGGGGAATCAGCTATGGCTACACCTTC. Amino acids: CASSSNRGISYGYTF.

The genes are TRBV5-1 and TRBJ1-1; D gene ambiguous. CDR1 and CDR2 from the germline V gene are SGHRS and YFSETQ. V shed 2 bases and J shed 3 bases, with 11 bases lying between them. The CDR3 has 14 amino acids. Here the CDR3 reads CASSFGVGDTEAFF. In DNA, the CDR3 is TGCGCCAGCAGCTTCGGGGTGGGCGACACTGAAGCTTTCTTT.

The V gene is TRBV4-1, the J gene TRBJ2-1, with TRBD2 identical over 9 bases. This CDR3 has 19 residues. J lost 0 bases, V lost 3 bases, and 12 bases had no gene match. CDR1 and CDR2 from the germline V gene are MGHRA and YSYEKL. The CDR3 reads CASSQKRGVTSPSYNEQFF. CDR3 DNA sequence: TGCGCCAGCAGCCAGAAGCGGGGGGTTACGTCCCCCTCCTACAATGAGCAGTTCTTC.